This entry lists 21 T cell receptor beta chains sequenced from one sample in a study of graft-versus-host responses after intestinal transplantation. Antigen specificity for these receptors is unknown. TCRdb keeps only in-frame clones here, not all; method: immunoSEQ multiplex PCR. This table has 90,000 to 130,000 clones, around 94% appearing once. Sequencing used unstimulated CD8+ T cells sorted from spleen or lymph node cells, obtained before transplant. The receptor set was obtained from a human donor who was the organ donor for an intestinal transplant.

The V gene is TRBV7-9, the J gene TRBJ2-3; 8 bases are shared with TRBD2. Germline CDR1 is SEHNR and CDR2 is FQNEAQ (reference sequence). The CDR3 length is 14 residues. The V segment lost 3 bases and the J segment 5 bases; nucleotides outside the gene matches: 4. CDR3 protein: CASSFSSGGDTQYF. The CDR3 region has the DNA TGTGCCAGCAGCTTTTCCAGCGGGGGAGATACGCAGTATTTT.

The V call is TRBV4-3, the J call TRBJ2-7, with D possibly being TRBD1 (6 bases). The CDR3 contains 14 residues. Per germline, CDR1 LGHNA and CDR2 YSLEER. Trimming stripped 3 bases from V and 6 bases from J, with 15 bases between. CDR3 amino acids: CASSQITGIREQYF. CDR3 in DNA: TGCGCCAGCAGCCAGATTACAGGGATTCGCGAGCAGTACTTC.

The V gene is TRBV30, the J gene TRBJ1-5; the D is unclear. Trimming stripped 3 bases from V and 7 bases from J, with 13 bases between. This CDR3 comprises 13 residues. CDR1 GTSNPN and CDR2 SVGIG come from the germline V gene (reference sequence). CDR3 DNA sequence: TGTGCCTGGAGGGGAGGCTGCTTACAGCCCCAGCATTTT. It is translated as CAWRGGCLQPQHF.

This clone was observed once. This chain connects TRBV9 to TRBJ2-4, with D tentatively TRBD1 or TRBD2 (6 bases each). Germline assignment: CDR1 SGDLS and CDR2 YYNGEE. The CDR3 length is 15 residues. Trimming stripped 0 bases from V and 8 bases from J, with 15 bases between. The CDR3 region has the DNA TGTGCCAGCAGCGTAGCATGGGGGGCGGCGGACATTCAGTACTTC. Translating it yields CASSVAWGAADIQYF.

The chain employs TRBV5-1 and TRBJ2-2, with TRBD2 as a possible D gene (6 bases). CDR3 length: 11 residues. V lost 4 bases and J 15 bases, leaving 13 bases between the germline ends. Germline CDR1 and CDR2: SGHRS and YFSETQ. CDR3 sequence (DNA): TGCGCCAGCAGCGCGGGACGGCGGGTGTTTTTT. Translation gives CASSAGRRVFF.

The sample holds one count of this clone. V is TRBV7-9 and J is TRBJ2-1; no firm D call. The CDR3 sequence is 14 residues long. V lost 8 bases to trimming and J lost 3 bases, with 14 bases between them. Germline V lookup: CDR1 SEHNR, CDR2 FQNEAQ (reference sequence). As DNA, the CDR3 is TGTGCCAGCGCCCACATTCTAATCTACAATGAGCAGTTCTTC. Encoded protein: CASAHILIYNEQFF.

This clone was seen once. The chain joins TRBV19 to TRBJ2-7; perhaps TRBD2 as D (5 bases). This CDR3 is 11 amino acids long. V shed 5 bases and J shed 6 bases, with 8 bases lying between them. The germline CDR1 and CDR2 sequences are LNHDA and SQIVND (reference sequence). The CDR3 region has the DNA TGTGCCAGTAGTCGAGGGAGCGAGCAGTACTTC. It specifies CASSRGSEQYF.

This sequence joins TRBV13 and TRBJ2-5; D possibly corresponds to TRBD1 (5 bases). Between the trimmed V and J ends, which lost 5 bases and 6 bases, there was a span of 22 bases. Germline V gene lookup returns CDR1 PRHDT and CDR2 FYEKMQ (reference sequence). This CDR3 is 16 amino acids long. CDR3 DNA sequence: TGTGCCAGCAGCACAAGATGGACATCCGAAGGGAAGACCCAGTACTTC. It yields the protein CASSTRWTSEGKTQYF.

This clone appeared a single time. The chain carries TRBV18 and TRBJ2-1; no clear D gene. Trimming removed 1 base at V and 4 bases at J, with 2 bases between. Looked up from germline, CDR1 is KGHSH and CDR2 is LQKENI. This CDR3 comprises 12 residues. The CDR3 here is CASSPQYNEQFF. The CDR3 bases are TGTGCCAGCTCACCACAATACAATGAGCAGTTCTTC.

This CDR3 is CASSVGSLTYQETQYF. CDR3 bases: TGTGCCAGCAGCGTAGGGTCCCTGACGTATCAAGAGACCCAGTACTTC. The chain couples TRBV9 to TRBJ2-5, with D unresolved. Germline lookup yields CDR1 SGDLS and CDR2 YYNGEE. Trimming took off 0 bases at V and 2 bases at J, with 14 bases between the two ends. The CDR3 runs to 16 residues.

This chain uses TRBV10-3 with TRBJ2-3; 9 nucleotides match TRBD2. J was trimmed by 4 bases and V by 7 bases; bases with no gene match: 6. Germline V gene sequence: CDR1 ENHRY, CDR2 SYGVKD. The CDR3 totals 14 residues. The CDR3: CAIKRLAGPDTQYF. CDR3 coding DNA: TGTGCCATCAAGAGGCTAGCGGGGCCAGATACGCAGTATTTT.

The rearrangement joins TRBV2 to TRBJ1-1; a possible D gene is TRBD1 (6 bases). Deletions cut 7 bases from V and 1 base from J, with 25 bases between. The CDR3 is 18 amino acids. Germline values: CDR1 SNHLY, CDR2 FYNNEI. The DNA for the CDR3 is TGTGCCAGCATTCCCACGCCGGGACACCCCGAGGGGAACACTGAAGCTTTCTTT. The encoded protein is CASIPTPGHPEGNTEAFF.

The CDR3: CATRAVTGELFF. CDR3 nucleotide sequence: TGCGCCACCCGAGCTGTAACCGGGGAGCTGTTTTTT. This chain links TRBV4-1 with TRBJ2-2; the D is unclear. The germline V gene has CDR1 MGHRA and CDR2 YSYEKL. The CDR3 contains 12 residues. With 10 bases removed from V and 5 bases from J, the gap between germline ends came to 11 bases.

The V call is TRBV14, the J call TRBJ2-5; unclear D gene. This CDR3 has 14 amino acids. CDR1 is SGHDN, CDR2 FVKESK, per germline. The germline V and J ends were trimmed by 4 bases and 1 base, with 10 bases remaining between them. The CDR3 region has the DNA TGTGCCAGCAGCCTCCAGGTGTTCCAAGAGACCCAGTACTTC. It codes for CASSLQVFQETQYF.

This chain connects TRBV2 to TRBJ1-2; D unclear. Trimming stripped 4 bases from V and 7 bases from J, with 13 bases between. The CDR3 sequence is 13 residues long. In germline, CDR1 is SNHLY, CDR2 FYNNEI. CDR3 coding DNA: TGTGCCAGCAGTGTGGTAGGGTCCGGTGGCTACACCTTC. Translation: CASSVVGSGGYTF.

This rearrangement joins TRBV19 to TRBJ1-5; TRBD1 matches 8 bases. V dropped 10 bases and J dropped 7; count of bases not matched to a gene: 9. The CDR3 has 13 residues. Germline values: CDR1 LNHDA, CDR2 SQIVND (reference sequence). In DNA, the CDR3 is TGTGCCACCCGGACAGGGATCAGACAGCCCCAGCATTTT. As protein: CATRTGIRQPQHF.

The chain carries TRBV19 and TRBJ2-2; 8 bases match TRBD1. This CDR3 contains 14 residues. Germline lookup yields CDR1 LNHDA and CDR2 SQIVND (reference sequence). Trimming at V came to 6 bases and at J to 6 bases, leaving 6 bases not matched to a gene. The CDR3 DNA reads TGTGCCAGTAGCACAGGGGGTGTAGCCGGGGAGCTGTTTTTT. This gives the protein CASSTGGVAGELFF.

This chain joins TRBV6-5 and TRBJ2-1; possibly TRBD2 for D (5 bases). Germline V gene lookup returns CDR1 MNHEY and CDR2 SVGAGI. V lost 0 bases and J lost 1, with 7 bases in between. The CDR3 has 15 residues. CDR3 region: CASSYSADSYNEQFF. The CDR3 coding sequence is TGTGCCAGCAGTTACTCAGCGGATTCCTACAATGAGCAGTTCTTC.

V gene TRBV29-1 combines with J gene TRBJ2-3; 7 bases fit TRBD2. CDR1 is SQVTM and CDR2 is ANQGSEA in the germline V gene. This CDR3 has 13 residues. Trimming removed 4 bases from V and 1 base from J; junction bases left unmatched: 2. This CDR3 reads CSVVAGGTDTQYF. The DNA for the CDR3 is TGCAGCGTTGTGGCGGGAGGCACAGATACGCAGTATTTT.

The sample holds a few counts of this clone. The CDR3 sequence is CASSEETGQSYEQYF. The DNA for the CDR3 is TGTGCCAGCAGTGAAGAGACTGGACAGTCCTACGAGCAGTACTTC. The chain uses TRBV6-1 and TRBJ2-7; perhaps TRBD1 as D (6 bases). V was trimmed by 1 base and J by 1 base, leaving 11 bases between them. CDR1 is MNHNS, CDR2 SASEGT, per germline. CDR3 size: 15 residues.

The CDR3 reads CASSISGGETQYF. CDR3 nucleotides: TGTGCCAGTAGTATAAGCGGGGGGGAGACCCAGTACTTC. This chain joins TRBV19 and TRBJ2-5, with TRBD2 matching 9 bases. Losses at the gene ends were 2 bases for V and 5 bases for J; bases not matched to a gene: 0. Germline V gives CDR1 LNHDA, CDR2 SQIVND (reference sequence). The CDR3 loop spans 13 amino acids.